These 3 T cell receptor beta chains share one sample of origin, sequenced in a study of CD8+CD57+ T cells in acquired aplastic anemia. Flow cytometry had shown expanded CD8+CD57+ cells in the patients chosen for sequencing. Genomic DNA templated the TCR beta VDJ and CDR3 profiling. TCRdb redid the calling of the reads with MiXCR, one entry per CDR3 protein. This sample yields 150,000 to 200,000 distinct CDR3 sequences, of which around half are seen a single time; 1.8% belongs to the top ten. Sequences were obtained from sorted CD4+, CD8+, or CD8+CD57+ T cells (not recorded which) from PBMCs. The receptors originated from a human donor with aplastic anemia.

This clonotype came up many times. The chain is built from TRBV12-3 or TRBV12-4 and TRBJ1-1; no firm D call. Trimming took off 6 bases at V and 2 bases at J, with 13 bases between the two ends. The CDR3 runs to 14 residues. The CDR3, as DNA: TGTGCCAGCAGGCCTAATGGACTAAACACTGAAGCTTTCTTT. It translates to CASRPNGLNTEAFF.

For this clonotype: Mismatch with germline at one junction end may stem from a read error. This chain uses TRBV24-1 with TRBJ2-1, with D possibly being TRBD2 (5 bases). Germline CDR1 and CDR2: KGHDR and SFDVKD. There are 16 residues in the CDR3. The CDR3 sequence is CASSLGGESSYNEQFF. The DNA of the CDR3 is TGCGCCAGCAGCTTGGGTGGGGAGAGCTCCTACAATGAGCAGTTCTTC.

This clonotype appeared a few times. V is TRBV15 and J is TRBJ2-7; D is ambiguous. V was pared by 1 base and J by 3 bases, with 7 bases between. Germline CDR1 is LNHNV and CDR2 is YYDKDF (reference sequence). The CDR3 runs to 13 residues. Here the CDR3 DNA reads TGTGCCACCAGCAGAGGATCAAACTACGAGCAGTACTTC. This translates into CATSRGSNYEQYF.